The rows below give T cell receptor beta chains drawn from one sample of a study of sequential checkpoint blockade in melanoma. Here immunoSEQ multiplex PCR was the method, and the copy in TCRdb shows in-frame clones only, minus some. The repertoire holds 30,000 to 40,000 clones, with 86% as singletons. Sequences were derived from CD8+ T cells sorted from blood (inferred from file names), sampled from a patient given nivolumab and ipilimumab in sequence. The receptors stem from a human donor with melanoma. Each CDR3 is given with its conserved first and last residue. Fields, in order: V gene, clone size, D gene, J gene, CDR3 protein, CDR3 DNA. D genes are given only for firm matches. Clone size is shown for a subset of rows, as once, few, many or a class of expanded clone.

v_gene: TRBV27; abundance: once; d_gene: -; j_gene: TRBJ2-1; CDR3aa: CASSLGAGLGASSYNEQFF; CDR3nt: TGTGCCAGCAGTTTGGGGGCAGGACTAGGTGCAAGCTCCTACAATGAGCAGTTCTTC
v_gene: TRBV15; abundance: -; d_gene: TRBD2; j_gene: TRBJ2-1; CDR3aa: CATSISSGSNEQFF; CDR3nt: TGTGCCACCAGTATATCTAGCGGGAGCAATGAGCAGTTCTTC
v_gene: TRBV2; abundance: -; d_gene: TRBD2; j_gene: TRBJ2-3; CDR3aa: CASGRLAGGRSTDTQYF; CDR3nt: TGTGCCAGCGGGAGGCTAGCGGGAGGACGTAGCACAGATACGCAGTATTTT
v_gene: TRBV28; abundance: -; d_gene: TRBD2; j_gene: TRBJ2-1; CDR3aa: CASSLSGSINEQFF; CDR3nt: TGTGCCAGCAGTTTGAGCGGGAGTATTAATGAGCAGTTCTTC
v_gene: TRBV5-6; abundance: -; d_gene: TRBD2; j_gene: TRBJ2-1; CDR3aa: CASLLAGVINEQFF; CDR3nt: TGTGCCAGCCTTCTAGCGGGAGTTATCAATGAGCAGTTCTTC
v_gene: TRBV9; abundance: -; d_gene: TRBD1; j_gene: TRBJ2-3; CDR3aa: CASSGQGAPSTDTQYF; CDR3nt: TGTGCCAGCAGCGGACAGGGGGCCCCTAGCACAGATACGCAGTATTTT
v_gene: TRBV28; abundance: -; d_gene: -; j_gene: TRBJ1-1; CDR3aa: CASSPRQARNTEAFF; CDR3nt: TGTGCCAGCAGTCCGAGACAGGCCCGGAACACTGAAGCTTTCTTT
v_gene: TRBV5-3; abundance: -; d_gene: TRBD1; j_gene: TRBJ1-5; CDR3aa: CARSGGSRDREIPRNNQPQHF; CDR3nt: TGTGCCAGAAGCGGAGGATCAAGGGACAGGGAGATCCCCCGAAACAATCAGCCCCAGCATTTT
v_gene: TRBV4-1; abundance: -; d_gene: -; j_gene: TRBJ2-1; CDR3aa: CASSRPLEALNNEQFF; CDR3nt: TGCGCCAGCAGTCGCCCCTTAGAGGCCCTGAACAATGAGCAGTTCTTC
v_gene: TRBV5-4; abundance: -; d_gene: TRBD2; j_gene: TRBJ2-2; CDR3aa: CASSLGSSGTGELFF; CDR3nt: TGTGCCAGCAGCTTGGGTTCTAGCGGGACCGGGGAGCTGTTTTTT
v_gene: TRBV4-2; abundance: -; d_gene: -; j_gene: TRBJ2-1; CDR3aa: CASSQVLAGEQFF; CDR3nt: TGTGCCAGCAGCCAAGTGTTAGCCGGCGAGCAGTTCTTC
v_gene: TRBV2; abundance: -; d_gene: TRBD1; j_gene: TRBJ2-7; CDR3aa: CASSEVPRTGGYEQYF; CDR3nt: TGTGCCAGCAGTGAAGTCCCGCGAACAGGGGGATACGAGCAGTACTTC
v_gene: TRBV5-6; abundance: -; d_gene: TRBD1; j_gene: TRBJ1-5; CDR3aa: CASSYQGQNTQPQHF; CDR3nt: TGTGCCAGCAGCTATCAGGGACAGAACACCCAGCCCCAGCATTTT
v_gene: TRBV4-3; abundance: -; d_gene: -; j_gene: TRBJ2-5; CDR3aa: CASSQDRRKTQYF; CDR3nt: TGCGCCAGCAGCCAAGATAGGAGGAAGACCCAGTACTTC
v_gene: TRBV27; abundance: -; d_gene: TRBD1; j_gene: TRBJ1-2; CDR3aa: CASSLGTGLWGYTF; CDR3nt: TGTGCCAGCAGTTTAGGGACAGGCCTGTGGGGCTACACCTTC
v_gene: TRBV15; abundance: -; d_gene: -; j_gene: TRBJ2-1; CDR3aa: CATSKRQSSYNEQFF; CDR3nt: TGTGCCACCAGCAAGAGACAGAGTTCCTACAATGAGCAGTTCTTC
v_gene: TRBV7-2; abundance: -; d_gene: -; j_gene: TRBJ1-1; CDR3aa: CASSPPPDRIFEAFF; CDR3nt: TGTGCCAGCAGCCCGCCACCGGACAGAATCTTTGAAGCTTTCTTT
v_gene: TRBV7-8; abundance: -; d_gene: TRBD1; j_gene: TRBJ1-2; CDR3aa: CASSLAGQGANFYGYTF; CDR3nt: TGTGCCAGCAGCTTAGCGGGACAGGGGGCGAATTTCTATGGCTACACCTTC
v_gene: TRBV19; abundance: -; d_gene: TRBD1; j_gene: TRBJ2-7; CDR3aa: CASSTAGGVYEQYF; CDR3nt: TGTGCCAGTAGTACAGCAGGGGGCGTTTACGAGCAGTACTTC
v_gene: TRBV18; abundance: -; d_gene: TRBD1; j_gene: TRBJ1-5; CDR3aa: CASSPARGQASQPQHF; CDR3nt: TGTGCCAGCTCACCTGCTCGGGGACAGGCCAGTCAGCCCCAGCATTTT
v_gene: TRBV6-5; abundance: -; d_gene: TRBD2; j_gene: TRBJ2-1; CDR3aa: CASFGSGAHNEQFF; CDR3nt: TGTGCCAGCTTCGGAAGCGGGGCTCACAATGAGCAGTTCTTC
v_gene: TRBV27; abundance: -; d_gene: TRBD2; j_gene: TRBJ2-5; CDR3aa: CASRWTSGYQETQYF; CDR3nt: TGTGCCAGCAGGTGGACTAGCGGATACCAAGAGACCCAGTACTTC
v_gene: TRBV9; abundance: -; d_gene: TRBD2; j_gene: TRBJ2-2; CDR3aa: CASSVELAGGTGELFF; CDR3nt: TGTGCCAGCAGCGTAGAATTAGCGGGAGGGACCGGGGAGCTGTTTTTT
v_gene: TRBV14; abundance: -; d_gene: -; j_gene: TRBJ2-7; CDR3aa: CASSQIFGQAYEQYF; CDR3nt: TGTGCCAGCAGCCAAATTTTCGGACAAGCCTACGAGCAGTACTTC
v_gene: TRBV9; abundance: -; d_gene: TRBD2; j_gene: TRBJ2-7; CDR3aa: CASSASGENYEQYF; CDR3nt: TGTGCCAGCAGCGCTAGCGGGGAAAACTACGAGCAGTACTTC
v_gene: TRBV27; abundance: few; d_gene: -; j_gene: TRBJ2-1; CDR3aa: CASSLVGGGIEQFF; CDR3nt: TGTGCCAGCAGTTTAGTAGGCGGGGGCATTGAGCAGTTCTTC
v_gene: TRBV19; abundance: -; d_gene: -; j_gene: TRBJ2-1; CDR3aa: CASSKGGGPNEQFF; CDR3nt: TGTGCCAGTAGTAAGGGGGGAGGGCCAAATGAGCAGTTCTTC
v_gene: TRBV21-1; abundance: -; d_gene: -; j_gene: TRBJ1-2; CDR3aa: CASSMADRPNYGYTF; CDR3nt: TGTGCCAGCAGCATGGCCGACAGGCCGAACTATGGCTACACCTTC
v_gene: TRBV4-1; abundance: -; d_gene: TRBD2; j_gene: TRBJ2-1; CDR3aa: CASSPRGEGREDNEQFF; CDR3nt: TGCGCCAGCAGCCCGCGGGGGGAGGGCCGGGAGGATAATGAGCAGTTCTTC
v_gene: TRBV18; abundance: -; d_gene: TRBD1; j_gene: TRBJ2-7; CDR3aa: CASSPGHQTGLYEQYF; CDR3nt: TGTGCCAGCTCACCTGGCCACCAGACAGGGCTCTACGAGCAGTACTTC
v_gene: TRBV7-3; abundance: medium-sized; d_gene: -; j_gene: TRBJ1-2; CDR3aa: CASSPNQGGGYTF; CDR3nt: TGTGCCAGCAGCCCTAACCAGGGTGGAGGCTACACCTTC
v_gene: TRBV4-2; abundance: -; d_gene: -; j_gene: TRBJ2-2; CDR3aa: CASSQGEGWSGELFF; CDR3nt: TGTGCCAGCAGCCAAGGAGAGGGATGGTCCGGGGAGCTGTTTTTT
v_gene: TRBV4-3; abundance: -; d_gene: TRBD2; j_gene: TRBJ2-1; CDR3aa: CASSLGLAGYNEQFF; CDR3nt: TGCGCCAGCAGCCTGGGACTAGCGGGATACAATGAGCAGTTCTTC
v_gene: TRBV18; abundance: -; d_gene: -; j_gene: TRBJ2-4; CDR3aa: CASSPSTRDSERSKNIQYF; CDR3nt: TGTGCCAGCTCCCCCTCTACGCGGGACAGCGAGCGATCCAAAAACATTCAGTACTTC
v_gene: TRBV14; abundance: once; d_gene: -; j_gene: TRBJ2-3; CDR3aa: CASSPYTDTQYF; CDR3nt: TGTGCCAGCAGCCCCTACACAGATACGCAGTATTTT
v_gene: TRBV7-6; abundance: -; d_gene: -; j_gene: TRBJ2-2; CDR3aa: CASSLVLVSDTGELFF; CDR3nt: TGTGCCAGCAGCTTAGTACTGGTGTCGGACACCGGGGAGCTGTTTTTT
v_gene: TRBV5-1; abundance: -; d_gene: TRBD1; j_gene: TRBJ2-1; CDR3aa: CASRTGASSYNEQFF; CDR3nt: TGCGCCAGCAGAACAGGGGCGAGCTCCTACAATGAGCAGTTCTTC
v_gene: TRBV5-4; abundance: -; d_gene: -; j_gene: TRBJ2-3; CDR3aa: CASSLAGNTDTQYF; CDR3nt: TGTGCCAGCAGCTTGGCAGGGAACACAGATACGCAGTATTTT
v_gene: TRBV25-1; abundance: -; d_gene: -; j_gene: TRBJ2-7; CDR3aa: CASSDAGTSYEQYF; CDR3nt: TGTGCCAGCAGTGACGCAGGAACCTCCTACGAGCAGTACTTC
v_gene: TRBV27; abundance: -; d_gene: TRBD2; j_gene: TRBJ2-7; CDR3aa: CASSFGTSGGEQYF; CDR3nt: TGTGCCAGCAGTTTCGGGACTAGCGGCGGCGAGCAGTACTTC
v_gene: TRBV7-2; abundance: once; d_gene: -; j_gene: TRBJ2-1; CDR3aa: CASSSRDWAEQFF; CDR3nt: TGTGCCAGCAGCTCCAGGGATTGGGCTGAGCAGTTCTTC
v_gene: TRBV4-1; abundance: once; d_gene: -; j_gene: TRBJ1-1; CDR3aa: CASSRRMGLEAFF; CDR3nt: TGCGCCAGCAGCCGGAGAATGGGACTTGAAGCTTTCTTT
v_gene: TRBV5-1; abundance: -; d_gene: TRBD1; j_gene: TRBJ2-1; CDR3aa: CASSLPQGAYNEQFF; CDR3nt: TGCGCCAGCAGCTTACCACAGGGGGCCTACAATGAGCAGTTCTTC
v_gene: TRBV4-1; abundance: -; d_gene: TRBD1; j_gene: TRBJ2-2; CDR3aa: CASSLRQGARTGELFF; CDR3nt: TGCGCCAGCAGCCTTCGACAGGGGGCACGAACCGGGGAGCTGTTTTTT
v_gene: TRBV27; abundance: -; d_gene: TRBD1; j_gene: TRBJ2-7; CDR3aa: CASSFGTVYEQYF; CDR3nt: TGTGCCAGCAGTTTCGGGACAGTCTACGAGCAGTACTTC
v_gene: TRBV5-4; abundance: -; d_gene: TRBD2; j_gene: TRBJ2-5; CDR3aa: CASRHRGGRWTSQETQYF; CDR3nt: TGTGCCAGCAGACACCGAGGCGGGAGGTGGACCTCCCAAGAGACCCAGTACTTC
v_gene: TRBV5-8; abundance: -; d_gene: -; j_gene: TRBJ1-3; CDR3aa: CASSLWGPGNTIYF; CDR3nt: TGTGCCAGCAGCTTGTGGGGGCCTGGAAACACCATATATTTT
v_gene: TRBV7-9; abundance: -; d_gene: TRBD2; j_gene: TRBJ2-2; CDR3aa: CASSLTSGRPTATGELFF; CDR3nt: TGTGCCAGCAGCTTAACTAGCGGGAGGCCCACGGCCACCGGGGAGCTGTTTTTT
v_gene: TRBV28; abundance: -; d_gene: TRBD2; j_gene: TRBJ2-7; CDR3aa: CASSSVPSGRSGEANEQYF; CDR3nt: TGTGCCAGCAGTTCTGTCCCTAGCGGGAGAAGTGGAGAGGCGAACGAGCAGTACTTC
v_gene: TRBV19; abundance: -; d_gene: TRBD1; j_gene: TRBJ1-5; CDR3aa: CASSGTGAGNQPQHF; CDR3nt: TGTGCCAGTAGTGGCACAGGGGCGGGCAATCAGCCCCAGCATTTT